The 20 T cell receptor beta chains below were found in one sample sequenced in a study of blood T cell repertoires in COVID-19. Some clones are missing from TCRdb's copy, which holds only in-frame ones; the method was immunoSEQ multiplex PCR. This table holds roughly 150,000 clones, approximately 84% found once. Material for sequencing was peripheral blood. Receptors originate from a woman of 80 years or more with COVID-19, enrolled during active disease.

The rearrangement uses TRBV5-1 and TRBJ1-1, with 10 bases matching TRBD1. V was clipped by 4 bases and J by 2 bases; unmatched bases: 2. This CDR3 comprises 14 residues. Germline V CDR1 and CDR2: SGHRS, YFSETQ. DNA for the CDR3: TGCGCCAGCAGCCGGACAGGGGGAAACACTGAAGCTTTCTTT. Translated: CASSRTGGNTEAFF.

This clone was counted a few times. The genes are TRBV27 and TRBJ2-7, with 12 bases fitting TRBD2. The junction had 8 bases not matched to a gene; V was cut back by 3 bases and J by 2 bases. Germline CDR1 MNHEY, CDR2 SMNVEV (reference sequence). This CDR3 region has 17 residues. CDR3 loop: CASSLGWGLAGPYEQYF. The CDR3 nucleotides read TGTGCCAGCAGTTTGGGCTGGGGACTAGCGGGTCCCTACGAGCAGTACTTC.

The rearrangement links TRBV2 to TRBJ2-3; 13 bases are a match to TRBD2. With 10 bases clipped from V and 5 bases from J, the junction kept 15 bases outside the gene matches. CDR1 and CDR2 (germline): SNHLY, FYNNEI. The CDR3 sequence is 17 residues long. CDR3 nucleotides: TGTGCCATCACGATTCAGACTAGCGGGAGGCCGGGAGATACGCAGTATTTT. Translating it yields CAITIQTSGRPGDTQYF.

The chain carries TRBV5-1 and TRBJ2-1; 9 bases agree with TRBD2. With V trimmed by 4 bases and J by 6 bases, 8 bases remained unmatched. Germline V CDR1 and CDR2: SGHRS, YFSETQ. The CDR3 is made up of 15 amino acids. The CDR3 DNA reads TGCGCCAGCAGCCCGGGGGTAGCGGGAGTCAATGAGCAGTTCTTC. Its translation is CASSPGVAGVNEQFF.

The CDR3 nucleotides read TGTGCCAGTAGGTCCGGGACACAAATCCAAGAGACCCAGTACTTC. Protein product: CASRSGTQIQETQYF. The J gene is TRBJ2-5, the V gene TRBV19; TRBD1 might be the D (6 bases). The V end lost 6 bases, the J end lost 1 base, and 15 bases lay between the germline ends. The CDR3 spans 15 residues. Looked up from germline, CDR1 is LNHDA and CDR2 is SQIVND (reference sequence).

The chain has TRBV27 and TRBJ1-1; D is unclear. Per the germline V gene, CDR1 is MNHEY and CDR2 is SMNVEV (reference sequence). Trimming removed 0 bases at V and 1 base at J, with 6 bases between. This CDR3 spans 14 amino acids. CDR3 protein: CASSLSFKNTEAFF. The CDR3 bases are TGTGCCAGCAGTTTATCCTTTAAGAACACTGAAGCTTTCTTT.

The chain recombines TRBV10-2 with TRBJ1-1, with D possibly being TRBD1 (6 bases). The CDR3 runs to 13 residues. Looked up from germline, CDR1 is WSHSY and CDR2 is SAAADI. The ends were cut back, 4 bases at V and 3 bases at J, with 9 bases in the middle. CDR3 protein: CASSVKGDTEAFF. The CDR3 coding sequence is TGCGCCAGCAGTGTGAAGGGGGACACTGAAGCTTTCTTT.

This clone was observed a few times. This sequence joins TRBV18 and TRBJ2-7; D remains unclear. CDR1 is KGHSH and CDR2 is LQKENI in the germline V gene. Trimming cost V 1 base and J 0 bases, with 4 bases left between them. This CDR3 has 13 amino acids. CDR3 region: CASSPRSSYEQYF. CDR3 coding DNA: TGTGCCAGCTCACCACGGAGCTCCTACGAGCAGTACTTC.

CDR3 residues: CASSPQGTNTEAFF. The CDR3 DNA is TGCGCCAGCAGCCCACAGGGAACGAACACTGAAGCTTTCTTT. This chain uses TRBV5-1 with TRBJ1-1; D is possibly TRBD1 (6 bases). The CDR3 is 14 amino acids. V was cut by 4 bases and J by 1 base, with 11 bases left in between. Germline values: CDR1 SGHRS, CDR2 YFSETQ.

J is TRBJ1-1 and V is TRBV7-9; D is uncertain. The CDR3 runs to 13 residues. Looked up from germline, CDR1 is SEHNR and CDR2 is FQNEAQ (reference sequence). Between the trimmed V and J ends, which lost 3 bases and 4 bases, there was a span of 9 bases. For the CDR3, the DNA is TGTGCCAGCAGCTTTGGAGCGGGCACTGAAGCTTTCTTT. Translated: CASSFGAGTEAFF.

To note about this clone: At the DNA level, this CDR3 is encoded by other sequences in the same sample as well. This rearrangement joins TRBV5-1 to TRBJ2-1; D is unclear. Trimming cost V 0 bases and J 5 bases, with 6 bases left between them. Germline V gene sequence: CDR1 SGHRS, CDR2 YFSETQ. The CDR3 covers 13 residues. The CDR3 region is CASSLGLDNEQFF. CDR3 nucleotides: TGCGCCAGCAGCTTGGGCCTAGACAATGAGCAGTTCTTC.

The V and J genes are TRBV28 and TRBJ2-7, with 11 bases matching TRBD2. V lost 3 bases to trimming and J lost 2 bases; unmatched junction nucleotides: 6. This CDR3 has 16 amino acids. CDR1 and CDR2 (germline): MDHEN, SYDVKM. The CDR3 loop reads CASSFRELAGAYEQYF. The CDR3 region has the DNA TGTGCCAGCAGTTTCCGGGAACTAGCGGGAGCCTACGAGCAGTACTTC. Together with reference TRBV28 and TRBJ2-7, the CDR3 gives the full variable domain: DVKVTQSSRYLVKRTGEKVFLECVQDMDHENMFWYRQDPGLGLRLIYFSYDVKMKEKGDIPEGYSVSREKKERFSLILESASTNQTSMYLCASSFRELAGAYEQYFGPGTRLTVT.

The chain employs TRBV6-5 and TRBJ2-3, with TRBD2 identical over 7 bases. This CDR3 is 14 amino acids long. Trimming removed 7 bases from V and 6 bases from J; junction bases left unmatched: 10. In germline, CDR1 is MNHEY, CDR2 SVGAGI. The CDR3: CASIWAAGGDTQYF. In DNA form, the CDR3 reads TGTGCCAGCATTTGGGCTGCCGGGGGGGATACGCAGTATTTT.

J is TRBJ2-1 and V is TRBV28, with 12 bases lining up with TRBD1. Germline CDR1 MDHEN, CDR2 SYDVKM. Trimming took 6 bases from V and 10 from J; bases not matched to a gene: 10. This CDR3 contains 15 residues. In DNA form, the CDR3 reads TGTGCCAGCAGAACCGGGACAGGGGGCCTACGGGAGCAGTTCTTC. It encodes CASRTGTGGLREQFF.

This clone has only a few counts. The chain combines TRBV7-9 with TRBJ2-1; 11 bases are shared with TRBD2. J was trimmed by 11 bases and V by 3 bases; bases with no gene match: 6. The CDR3 contains 14 residues. The germline gives CDR1 SEHNR, CDR2 FQNEAQ (reference sequence). The CDR3 loop reads CASSLAGTSGKQFF. CDR3 nucleotide sequence: TGTGCCAGCAGCTTGGCGGGGACTAGCGGTAAGCAGTTCTTC.

The V and J genes are TRBV18 and TRBJ2-2, with 7 bases fitting TRBD2. The trim removed 3 bases at V and 4 bases at J, leaving 2 bases unmatched. The CDR3 runs to 14 residues. Germline V gene sequence: CDR1 KGHSH, CDR2 LQKENI. The CDR3 is CASSPTSATGELFF. CDR3 in DNA: TGTGCCAGCTCACCCACTAGCGCCACCGGGGAGCTGTTTTTT.

The chain recombines TRBV5-6 with TRBJ2-7, with TRBD2 matching over 7 bases. The CDR3 consists of 14 residues. The V gene's germline CDR1 is SGHDT and CDR2 YYEEEE. V shed 3 bases and J 2 bases; nucleotides not matched to a gene: 5. The CDR3, as DNA: TGTGCCAGCAGCTACGGGACTACAACCTACGAGCAGTACTTC. This translates into CASSYGTTTYEQYF. The full variable domain, rest sourced from reference TRBV5-6 and TRBJ2-7, is DAGVTQSPTHLIKTRGQQVTLRCSPKSGHDTVSWYQQALGQGPQFIFQYYEEEERQRGNFPDRFSGHQFPNYSSELNVNALLLGDSALYLCASSYGTTTYEQYFGPGTRLTVT.

The CDR3 region has the DNA TGTGCCAGCAGTTCGGTATCGGGACAGGGGCTCTCCCATCTACAGAATGAGCAGTTCTTC. Translated: CASSSVSGQGLSHLQNEQFF. The rearrangement links TRBV28 to TRBJ2-1, with 10 bases lining up with TRBD1. Germline-derived CDR1 and CDR2 are MDHEN and SYDVKM. Trimming at V came to 4 bases and at J to 7 bases, leaving 22 bases not matched to a gene. The CDR3 extends over 20 amino acids.

This sequence joins TRBV18 and TRBJ1-4; D is unclear. V was pared by 2 bases and J by 7 bases, with 8 bases between. Germline CDR1 reads KGHSH; CDR2 reads LQKENI. This CDR3 spans 13 amino acids. DNA of the CDR3: TGTGCCAGCTCACCAGGAGGTGGTGAAAAACTGTTTTTT. It is translated as CASSPGGGEKLFF.

The V call is TRBV9, the J call TRBJ1-1; tentatively, D is TRBD1 (6 bases). CDR3 size: 13 residues. V lost 0 bases to trimming and J lost 5 bases, with 8 bases between them. The germline V gene encodes CDR1 SGDLS and CDR2 YYNGEE. DNA for the CDR3: TGTGCCAGCAGCGTAGACAGGGTGACTGAAGCTTTCTTT. It is translated as CASSVDRVTEAFF.